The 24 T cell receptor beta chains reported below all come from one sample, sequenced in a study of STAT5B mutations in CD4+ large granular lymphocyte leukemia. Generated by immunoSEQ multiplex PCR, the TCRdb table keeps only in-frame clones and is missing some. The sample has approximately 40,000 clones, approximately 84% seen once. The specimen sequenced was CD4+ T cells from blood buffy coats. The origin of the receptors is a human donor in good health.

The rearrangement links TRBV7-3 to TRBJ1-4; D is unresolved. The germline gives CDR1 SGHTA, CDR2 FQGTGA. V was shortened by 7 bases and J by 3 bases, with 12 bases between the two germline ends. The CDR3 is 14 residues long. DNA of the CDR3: TGTGCCAGCACCGTTAGCGGGGCTAATGAAAAACTGTTTTTT. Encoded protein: CASTVSGANEKLFF.

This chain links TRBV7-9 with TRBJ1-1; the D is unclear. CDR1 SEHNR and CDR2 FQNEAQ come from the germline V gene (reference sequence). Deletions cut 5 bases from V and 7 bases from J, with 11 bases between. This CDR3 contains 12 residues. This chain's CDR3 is CASSQSTDEAFF. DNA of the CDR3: TGTGCCAGCAGCCAAAGTACAGATGAAGCTTTCTTT.

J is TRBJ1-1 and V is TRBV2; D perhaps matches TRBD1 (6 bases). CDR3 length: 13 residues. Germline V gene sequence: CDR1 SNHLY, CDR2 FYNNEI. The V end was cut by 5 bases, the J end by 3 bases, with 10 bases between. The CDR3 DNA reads TGTGCCAGCAGTCAACAGGGTGACACTGAAGCTTTCTTT. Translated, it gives CASSQQGDTEAFF.

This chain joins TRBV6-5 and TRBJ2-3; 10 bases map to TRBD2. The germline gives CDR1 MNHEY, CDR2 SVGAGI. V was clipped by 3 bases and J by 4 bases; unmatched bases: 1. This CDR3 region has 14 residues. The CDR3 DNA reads TGTGCCAGCAGTTATCTAGCGGGAGCAGATACGCAGTATTTT. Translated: CASSYLAGADTQYF.

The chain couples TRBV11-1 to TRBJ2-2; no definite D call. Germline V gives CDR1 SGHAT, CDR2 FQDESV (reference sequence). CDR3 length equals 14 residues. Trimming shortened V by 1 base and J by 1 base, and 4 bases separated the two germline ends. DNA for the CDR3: TGTGCCAGCAGCTTAGACCTGAACACCGGGGAGCTGTTTTTT. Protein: CASSLDLNTGELFF.

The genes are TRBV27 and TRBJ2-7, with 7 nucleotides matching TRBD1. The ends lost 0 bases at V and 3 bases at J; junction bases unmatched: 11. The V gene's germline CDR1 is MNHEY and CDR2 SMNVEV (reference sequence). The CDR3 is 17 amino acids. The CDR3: CASSLSNPGGPLYEQYF. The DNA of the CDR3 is TGTGCCAGCAGTTTATCAAATCCAGGGGGACCACTCTACGAGCAGTACTTC.

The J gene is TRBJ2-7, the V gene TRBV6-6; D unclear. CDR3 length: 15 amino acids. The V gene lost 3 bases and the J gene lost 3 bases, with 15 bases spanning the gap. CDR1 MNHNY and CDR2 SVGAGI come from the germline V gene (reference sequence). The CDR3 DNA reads TGTGCCAGCAGTTATGTGGCGAAGGACGGCTACGAGCAGTACTTC. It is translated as CASSYVAKDGYEQYF.

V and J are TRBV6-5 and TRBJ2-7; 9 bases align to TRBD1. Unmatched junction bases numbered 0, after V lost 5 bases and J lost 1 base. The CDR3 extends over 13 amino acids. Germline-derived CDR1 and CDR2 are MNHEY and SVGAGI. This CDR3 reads CASSGQGSYEQYF. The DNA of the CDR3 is TGTGCCAGCAGTGGACAGGGGTCCTACGAGCAGTACTTC.

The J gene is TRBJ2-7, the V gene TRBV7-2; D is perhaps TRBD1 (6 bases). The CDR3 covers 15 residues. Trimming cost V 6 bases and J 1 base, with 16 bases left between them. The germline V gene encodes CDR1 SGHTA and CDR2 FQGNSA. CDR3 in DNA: TGTGCCAGCAGTTGGAGGACAGATCTTTCCTACGAGCAGTACTTC. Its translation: CASSWRTDLSYEQYF.

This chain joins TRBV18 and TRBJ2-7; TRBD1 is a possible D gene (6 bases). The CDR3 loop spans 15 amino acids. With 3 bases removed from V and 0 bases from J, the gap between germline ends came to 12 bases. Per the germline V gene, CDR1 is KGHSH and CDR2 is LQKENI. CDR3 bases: TGTGCCAGCTCACCCGCAGGGGCAAGCTCCTACGAGCAGTACTTC. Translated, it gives CASSPAGASSYEQYF.

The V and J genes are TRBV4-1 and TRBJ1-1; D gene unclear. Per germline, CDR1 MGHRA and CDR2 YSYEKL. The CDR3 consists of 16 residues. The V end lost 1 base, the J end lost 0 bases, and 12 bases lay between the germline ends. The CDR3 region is CASSQGPDTMNTEAFF. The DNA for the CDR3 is TGCGCCAGCAGCCAAGGACCAGATACAATGAACACTGAAGCTTTCTTT.

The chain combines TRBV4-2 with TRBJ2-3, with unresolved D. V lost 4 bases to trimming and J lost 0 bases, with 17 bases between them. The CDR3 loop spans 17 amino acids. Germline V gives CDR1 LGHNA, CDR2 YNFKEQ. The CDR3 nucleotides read TGTGCCAGCAGCCCACGACTCGGTGGGATCAGCACAGATACGCAGTATTTT. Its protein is CASSPRLGGISTDTQYF.

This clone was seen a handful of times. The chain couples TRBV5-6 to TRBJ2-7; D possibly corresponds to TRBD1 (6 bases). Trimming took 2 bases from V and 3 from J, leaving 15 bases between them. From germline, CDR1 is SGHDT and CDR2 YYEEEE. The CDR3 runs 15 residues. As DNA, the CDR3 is TGTGCCAGCAGCTTTGCAGGGGACGTGGGCTACGAGCAGTACTTC. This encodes CASSFAGDVGYEQYF.

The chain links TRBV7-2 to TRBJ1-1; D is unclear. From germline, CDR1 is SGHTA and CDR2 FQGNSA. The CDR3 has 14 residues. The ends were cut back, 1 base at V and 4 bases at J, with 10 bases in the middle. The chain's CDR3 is CASSLGMRGTEAFF. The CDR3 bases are TGTGCCAGCAGCTTAGGGATGCGAGGCACTGAAGCTTTCTTT.

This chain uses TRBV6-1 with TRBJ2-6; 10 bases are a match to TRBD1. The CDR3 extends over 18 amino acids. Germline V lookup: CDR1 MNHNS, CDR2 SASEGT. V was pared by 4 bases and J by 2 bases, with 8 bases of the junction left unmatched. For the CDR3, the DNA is TGTGCCAGCAGTGGGGGACAGGGGTGGACCCCTGGGGCCAACGTCCTGACTTTC. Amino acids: CASSGGQGWTPGANVLTF.

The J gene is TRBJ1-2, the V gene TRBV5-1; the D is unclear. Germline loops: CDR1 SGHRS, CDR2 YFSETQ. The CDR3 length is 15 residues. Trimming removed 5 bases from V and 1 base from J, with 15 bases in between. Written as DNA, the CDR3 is TGCGCCAGCAGGGTTGGATTGGGATATAACTATGGCTACACCTTC. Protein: CASRVGLGYNYGYTF.

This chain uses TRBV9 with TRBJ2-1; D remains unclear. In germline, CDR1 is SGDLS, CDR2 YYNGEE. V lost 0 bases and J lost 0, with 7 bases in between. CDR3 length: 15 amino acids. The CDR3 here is CASSVGGLSYNEQFF. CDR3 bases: TGTGCCAGCAGCGTAGGTGGCCTCTCCTACAATGAGCAGTTCTTC.

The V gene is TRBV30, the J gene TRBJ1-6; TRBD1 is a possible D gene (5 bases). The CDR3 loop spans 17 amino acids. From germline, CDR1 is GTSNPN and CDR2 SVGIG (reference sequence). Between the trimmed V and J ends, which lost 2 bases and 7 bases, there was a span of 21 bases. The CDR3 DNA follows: TGTGCCTGGAGTATAGTCCAGGGTAGCCTCACCAATTCACCCCTCCACTTT. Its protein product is CAWSIVQGSLTNSPLHF.

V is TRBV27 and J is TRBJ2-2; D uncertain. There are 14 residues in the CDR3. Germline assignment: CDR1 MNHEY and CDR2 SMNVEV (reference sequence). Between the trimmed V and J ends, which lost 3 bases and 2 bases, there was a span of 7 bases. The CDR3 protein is CASSLVHNTGELFF. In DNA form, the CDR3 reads TGTGCCAGCAGTTTGGTCCACAACACCGGGGAGCTGTTTTTT.

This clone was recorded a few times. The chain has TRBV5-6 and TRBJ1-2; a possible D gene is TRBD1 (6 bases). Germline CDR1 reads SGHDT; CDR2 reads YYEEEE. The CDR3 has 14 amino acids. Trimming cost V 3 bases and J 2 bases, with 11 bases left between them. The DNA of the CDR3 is TGTGCCAGCAGCTACAGGGCGACCAACTATGGCTACACCTTC. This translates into CASSYRATNYGYTF.

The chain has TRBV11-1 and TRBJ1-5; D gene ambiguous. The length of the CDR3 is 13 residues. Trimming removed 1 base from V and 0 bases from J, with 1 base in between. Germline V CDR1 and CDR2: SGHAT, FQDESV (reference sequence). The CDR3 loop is CASSLDSNQPQHF. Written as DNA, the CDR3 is TGTGCCAGCAGCTTAGATAGCAATCAGCCCCAGCATTTT.

The CDR3 DNA follows: TGTGCCAGCAGTTACACCGGGACAGGGGGCAACTATGGCTACACCTTC. The encoded protein is CASSYTGTGGNYGYTF. The genes are TRBV27 and TRBJ1-2; 12 positions match TRBD1. This CDR3 spans 16 amino acids. Germline loops: CDR1 MNHEY, CDR2 SMNVEV (reference sequence). Trimming cost V 4 bases and J 2 bases; bases outside gene matches: 5.

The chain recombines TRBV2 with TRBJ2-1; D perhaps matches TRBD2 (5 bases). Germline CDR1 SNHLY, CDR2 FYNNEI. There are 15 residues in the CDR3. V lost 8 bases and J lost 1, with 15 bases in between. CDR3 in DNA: TGTGCCAGCGGAGGTAGAGCGTATTCCTACAATGAGCAGTTCTTC. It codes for CASGGRAYSYNEQFF. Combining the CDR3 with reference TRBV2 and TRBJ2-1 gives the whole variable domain EPEVTQTPSHQVTQMGQEVILRCVPISNHLYFYWYRQILGQKVEFLVSFYNNEISEKSEIFDDQFSVERPDGSNFTLKIRSTKLEDSAMYFCASGGRAYSYNEQFFGPGTRLTVL.

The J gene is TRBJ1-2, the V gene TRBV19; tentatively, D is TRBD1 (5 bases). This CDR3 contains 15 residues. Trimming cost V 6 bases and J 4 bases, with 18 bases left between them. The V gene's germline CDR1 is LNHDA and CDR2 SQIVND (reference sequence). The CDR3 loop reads CASRVRQGVVYGYTF. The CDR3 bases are TGTGCCAGTAGAGTGCGTCAGGGCGTAGTCTATGGCTACACCTTC.